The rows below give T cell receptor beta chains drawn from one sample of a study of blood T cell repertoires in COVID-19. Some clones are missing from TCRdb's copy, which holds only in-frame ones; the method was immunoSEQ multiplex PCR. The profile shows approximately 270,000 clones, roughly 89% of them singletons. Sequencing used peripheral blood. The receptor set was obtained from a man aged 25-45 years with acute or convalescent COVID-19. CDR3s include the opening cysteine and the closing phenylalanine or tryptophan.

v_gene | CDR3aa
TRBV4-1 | CASSQEGGPYEQYF
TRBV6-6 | CASRHRDRVTEAFF
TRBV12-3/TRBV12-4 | CASSSWTGPQHF
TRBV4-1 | CASSQTKSRSGANVLTF
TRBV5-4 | CASSLRAGSYEQYF
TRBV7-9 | CASSPTTGVIGNTIYF
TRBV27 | CASTSLGAVNSPLHF
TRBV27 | CASSSKLLTYEQYF
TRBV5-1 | CASSWALMNTEAFF
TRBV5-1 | CASSSDRGGRTEAFF
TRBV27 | CASSFLLTSGVNTGELFF
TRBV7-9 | CASTFGQGKDTQYF
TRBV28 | CASSRPGTSGGNEQFF
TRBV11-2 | CASSQPSMNGYTF
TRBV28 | CASTGRPSYEQYF
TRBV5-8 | CASSGRTGDWNTEAFF
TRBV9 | CASSVVPGVRETQYF
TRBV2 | CASSEKTAQETQYF
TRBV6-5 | CASRPASLGGYGYTF
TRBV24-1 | CATSNSGSLYEQYF
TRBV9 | CASSFTGAYNEKLFF
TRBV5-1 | CASENRDRDTGELFF
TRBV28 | CASSFAGVPPEAFF
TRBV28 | CASSFRQGGGYTF
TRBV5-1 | CASSLSGGEETQYF
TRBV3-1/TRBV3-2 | CASSPTGRGRESPLHF
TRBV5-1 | CASSPDSVGEAFF
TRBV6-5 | CASTDRDRVFHEQFF
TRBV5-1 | CASSLTSGQNIQYF